Listed below are T cell receptor beta chains from one sample, sequenced in a study of spatial heterogeneity in lung cancer. Via MiXCR, TCRdb re-called the 5' RACE reads, giving one row per CDR3 protein. The sample consists of 30,000 to 45,000 distinct CDR3 sequences, approximately 3.1% of them appearing once. The starting material was normal lung tissue next to the tumor, obtained at surgery. These receptors were taken from a male donor with early-stage non-small cell lung cancer. Each CDR3 is given with its conserved first and last residue. Clone sizes are shown as once, few, many or a size class.

len	abundance	v_gene	j_gene	CDR3aa
14	many	TRBV6-5	TRBJ1-3	CASSATGVTNTIYF
14	many	TRBV12-5	TRBJ1-5	CASGDGNSNQPQHF
18	many	TRBV9	TRBJ2-7	CASSVGGSGAIHSYEQYF
15	few	TRBV5-1	TRBJ1-2	CASSITTGTNYGYTF
15	many	TRBV4-2	TRBJ2-7	CASSQASGWFYEQYF
15	many	TRBV20-1	TRBJ2-2	CSARGTSGNTGELFF
11	few	TRBV11-2	TRBJ2-5	CASSLMETQYF
15	many	TRBV18	TRBJ1-5	CASSPGQSYNQPQHF
11	many	TRBV7-9	TRBJ2-3	CASSRADTQYF
16	many	TRBV7-8	TRBJ2-5	CASSLDLAGGQETQYF
20	many	TRBV10-3	TRBJ2-1	CAIKPGTSGRAVGSYNEQFF
16	many	TRBV5-5	TRBJ2-1	CASSLDHSYKERNQFF
15	many	TRBV20-1	TRBJ2-7	CSAGALRVEVGEQYF
16	many	TRBV6-5	TRBJ2-7	CASSYSSSGATYEQYF
14	many	TRBV29-1	TRBJ2-2	CSVEVGGYTGELFF
17	many	TRBV9	TRBJ1-3	CASSVAPGTGSGNTIYF
12	many	TRBV28	TRBJ1-3	CASTGAGNTIYF
14	many	TRBV7-2	TRBJ1-2	CASSPPESPYGYTF
12	many	TRBV25-1	TRBJ2-1	CASRGTYNEQFF
13	many	TRBV29-1	TRBJ2-5	CSVQPRDKETQYF
12	many	TRBV7-9	TRBJ2-7	CASSARTGEQYF
13	many	TRBV29-1	TRBJ1-1	CSVEVGGNPGAFF
17	many	TRBV3-1	TRBJ1-3	CASSQGLAGPSGNTIYF